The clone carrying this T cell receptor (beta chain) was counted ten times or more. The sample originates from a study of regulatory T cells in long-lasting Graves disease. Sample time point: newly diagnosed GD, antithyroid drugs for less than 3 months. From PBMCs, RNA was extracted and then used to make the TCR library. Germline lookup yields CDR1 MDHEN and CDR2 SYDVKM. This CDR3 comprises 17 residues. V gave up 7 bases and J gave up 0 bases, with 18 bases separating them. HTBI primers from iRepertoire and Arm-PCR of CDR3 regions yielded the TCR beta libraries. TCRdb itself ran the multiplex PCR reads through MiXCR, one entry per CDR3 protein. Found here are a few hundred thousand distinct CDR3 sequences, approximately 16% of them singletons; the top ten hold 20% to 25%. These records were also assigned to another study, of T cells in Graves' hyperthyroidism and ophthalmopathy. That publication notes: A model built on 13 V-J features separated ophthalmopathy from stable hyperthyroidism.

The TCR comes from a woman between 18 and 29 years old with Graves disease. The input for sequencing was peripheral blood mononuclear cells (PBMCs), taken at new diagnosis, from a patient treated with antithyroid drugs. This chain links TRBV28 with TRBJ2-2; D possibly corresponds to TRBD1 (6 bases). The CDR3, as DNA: TGTGCCAGCATAAGGGGGAGATGGACCGCGAACACCGGGGAGCTGTTTTTT. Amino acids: CASIRGRWTANTGELFF.